These 2 T cell receptor beta chains were sequenced from one sample in a study of metastatic and nonmetastatic thyroid tumors. Patients had received no treatment of any kind before thyroid surgery. TCRdb reanalyzed the PCR reads via MiXCR. The sample shows fewer than 25,000 clones, about 14% of them seen only once. Material for sequencing was tumor tissue. The receptor set was obtained from a female donor with papillary thyroid cancer or a benign thyroid nodule (not recorded which). Some clones in this sample may be carry-over from other donors' samples.

The chain couples TRBV12-3 or TRBV12-4 to TRBJ1-5; 7 nucleotides line up with TRBD1. V shed 6 bases, J shed 4 bases, and the junction held 6 bases outside the gene matches. This CDR3 has 14 residues. The CDR3 is CASRSGTVNQPQHF. CDR3 DNA: TGTGCCAGCAGGTCCGGGACAGTTAATCAGCCCCAGCATTTT.

Ten or more counts support this clone. The rearrangement links TRBV24-1 to TRBJ2-1; D remains ambiguous. Germline V gives CDR1 KGHDR, CDR2 SFDVKD. CDR3 length: 12 amino acids. With 7 bases removed from V and 5 bases from J, the gap between germline ends came to 8 bases. The CDR3 loop reads CATSLVDNEQFF. For the CDR3, the DNA is TGTGCCACCAGCCTAGTAGACAATGAGCAGTTCTTC.